These 2 T cell receptor beta chains came from one sample sequenced in a study of cytomegalovirus exposure and HLA in healthy donors (TCRdb year 2017). The library was obtained by the immunoSEQ multiplex PCR assay. For the multiplex PCR, a mixture combining 60 forward primers for TCR Vbeta segments and 13 reverse primers for TCR Jbeta segments was used. This is the immuneACCESS table as TCRdb keeps it, with only in-frame sequences that have V and J called. A part of the clones is gone; compared with another copy, unresolved V genes explain less than half, and the rest is unexplained. For this sample the table gives around 70,000 clones, of which about 81% were detected only once. The ten largest clones add up to roughly 8.9% of the sample. Sequenced: PBMCs. The receptor source for this set is a woman in her thirties or forties in good health and CMV-seropositive.

V usage is TRBV7-2 and J usage is TRBJ1-3; 7 positions match TRBD1. J lost 1 base, V lost 5 bases, and 11 bases had no gene match. Germline V gives CDR1 SGHTA, CDR2 FQGNSA. The CDR3 runs to 17 residues. CDR3 nucleotides: TGTGCCAGCAGCGAGATTCAGGGGGTGCCATCTGGAAACACCATATATTTT. Encoded protein: CASSEIQGVPSGNTIYF.

The V and J genes are TRBV10-1 and TRBJ2-1; 9 bases match TRBD2. Trimming at V came to 0 bases and at J to 1 base, leaving 4 bases not matched to a gene. The CDR3 totals 17 residues. The germline V gene has CDR1 WNHNN and CDR2 SYGVQD (reference sequence). The CDR3 nucleotides read TGCGCCAGCAGTGAGTCTCTAGCGGGGCTTTCCTACAATGAGCAGTTCTTC. The encoded protein is CASSESLAGLSYNEQFF.